This T cell receptor (beta chain) was observed in a study of T cell responses to AZD1222 COVID-19 vaccine. Study outcomes and limitations: White British people made up most donors, females outnumbered males, and clonal diversity was possibly underestimated.

The table came from immunoSEQ multiplex PCR; TCRdb's copy has only in-frame clones and leaves some out. The sample carries some 36,000 clones, about 88% recorded once. Trimming removed 3 bases from V and 0 bases from J, with 15 bases in between. The CDR3 is 18 residues long. Germline CDR1 reads LNHDA; CDR2 reads SQIVND (reference sequence). A remark on this clone: What it recognizes is unknown.

The receptor was derived from an adult in good health. The source material was peripheral blood, sampled on day 0 of AZD1222 vaccination. The chain uses TRBV19 and TRBJ2-6; a weak D match, TRBD1 (6 bases). The CDR3 region is CASSIRQGIYSGANVLTF. The CDR3 nucleotides read TGTGCCAGTAGTATTCGGCAGGGGATCTACTCTGGGGCCAACGTCCTGACTTTC.